This T cell receptor (beta chain) was found in a study of blood T cell repertoires in COVID-19. Assay: immunoSEQ multiplex PCR; the TCRdb copy retains only in-frame clones and omits some. The sample contains hundreds of thousands of clones, less than 90% of which appear only once. Recovery meant two consecutive negative NP/OP PCR tests, professional clearance, or resolved symptoms. This clone was found once. Sequencing was performed on PBMCs or T cells enriched from blood (not recorded which). The clonotype was recovered from a woman between 50 and 59 years old who had recovered from COVID-19.

The CDR3 region has the DNA TGTGCCTGGTGGGACAGGCCAACGAACACTGAAGCTTTCTTT. Its protein is CAWWDRPTNTEAFF. The chain joins TRBV30 to TRBJ1-1, with 8 bases lining up with TRBD1. This CDR3 contains 14 residues. J was trimmed by 1 base and V by 5 bases; bases with no gene match: 6. Germline loops: CDR1 GTSNPN, CDR2 SVGIG (reference sequence).